Listed below are T cell receptor beta chains from one sample, sequenced in a study of CD8 T cells in ankylosing spondylitis. A single record per CDR3 protein comes from TCRdb applying MiXCR to the 5' RACE reads. Of a few hundred thousand distinct CDR3 sequences in the sample, roughly a tenth were seen once. Sequencing was performed on blood, either unsorted or a sorted T cell fraction (not recorded which). The receptor set was obtained from a male donor with ankylosing spondylitis or in good health (not recorded which). The CDR3 runs from the conserved cysteine through the conserved F or W. A D gene is named only where the DNA matches it firmly. Clone size is given for some rows only: seen once, a few or many times, or a class if the clone is expanded.

abundance: few
j_gene: TRBJ2-3
len: 15
v_gene: TRBV7-2
d_gene: .
CDR3aa: CASSSEAGYTDTQYF
CDR3nt: TGTGCCAGCAGCTCGGAGGCGGGGTACACAGATACGCAGTATTTT

abundance: many
j_gene: TRBJ2-3
len: 15
v_gene: TRBV11-2
d_gene: .
CDR3aa: CASSSLSGGTDTQYF
CDR3nt: TGTGCCAGCAGCTCCCTATCGGGGGGCACAGATACGCAGTATTTT

abundance: .
j_gene: TRBJ2-7
len: 12
v_gene: TRBV6-2/TRBV6-3
d_gene: TRBD1
CDR3aa: CASSYQGVEQYF
CDR3nt: TGTGCCAGCAGTTACCAGGGGGTGGAGCAGTACTTC

abundance: .
j_gene: TRBJ2-2
len: 18
v_gene: TRBV5-1
d_gene: TRBD2
CDR3aa: CASSPRLAGDLNTGELFF
CDR3nt: TGCGCCAGCAGCCCCCGACTAGCGGGGGATCTGAACACCGGGGAGCTGTTTTTT

abundance: .
j_gene: TRBJ1-2
len: 15
v_gene: TRBV7-2
d_gene: .
CDR3aa: CASSLDEGRGYGYTF
CDR3nt: TGTGCCAGCAGCTTAGACGAGGGGAGGGGGTATGGCTACACCTTC

abundance: many
j_gene: TRBJ1-1
len: 14
v_gene: TRBV7-9
d_gene: .
CDR3aa: CASSLAGGNTEAFF
CDR3nt: TGTGCCAGCAGCTTAGCTGGGGGCAACACTGAAGCTTTCTTT

abundance: many
j_gene: TRBJ2-7
len: 15
v_gene: TRBV4-2
d_gene: TRBD2
CDR3aa: CASSPLTSGVYEQYF
CDR3nt: TGTGCCAGCAGCCCTTTGACTAGCGGGGTCTACGAGCAGTACTTC

abundance: many
j_gene: TRBJ1-5
len: 16
v_gene: TRBV15
d_gene: .
CDR3aa: CATSRVGRAGNQPQHF
CDR3nt: TGTGCCACCAGCAGAGTGGGACGAGCCGGCAATCAGCCCCAGCATTTT

abundance: many
j_gene: TRBJ2-2
len: 12
v_gene: TRBV6-5
d_gene: .
CDR3aa: CASRGSHGELFF
CDR3nt: TGTGCCAGCAGGGGTAGCCACGGGGAGCTGTTTTTT

abundance: many
j_gene: TRBJ1-1
len: 15
v_gene: TRBV5-1
d_gene: .
CDR3aa: CASSLDGQARAEAFF
CDR3nt: TGCGCCAGCAGCTTGGATGGCCAGGCGAGGGCTGAAGCTTTCTTT

abundance: many
j_gene: TRBJ2-7
len: 13
v_gene: TRBV12-3/TRBV12-4
d_gene: .
CDR3aa: CASRRDGSYEQYF
CDR3nt: TGTGCCAGCAGAAGGGACGGCTCCTACGAGCAGTACTTC

abundance: many
j_gene: TRBJ2-1
len: 15
v_gene: TRBV12-3/TRBV12-4
d_gene: .
CDR3aa: CASSLSFSSYNEQFF
CDR3nt: TGTGCCAGCAGTTTAAGCTTCAGCTCCTACAATGAGCAGTTCTTC

abundance: few
j_gene: TRBJ2-1
len: 15
v_gene: TRBV7-9
d_gene: .
CDR3aa: CASSLDPPTYNEQFF
CDR3nt: TGTGCCAGCAGCTTAGATCCCCCTACTTACAATGAGCAGTTCTTC

abundance: few
j_gene: TRBJ1-1
len: 13
v_gene: TRBV12-3/TRBV12-4
d_gene: TRBD1
CDR3aa: CASRKGTATEAFF
CDR3nt: TGTGCCAGCAGGAAAGGGACAGCAACTGAAGCTTTCTTT

abundance: .
j_gene: TRBJ2-1
len: 14
v_gene: TRBV12-3/TRBV12-4
d_gene: .
CDR3aa: CASSLSGTDGEQFF
CDR3nt: TGTGCCAGCAGTTTATCCGGAACGGACGGGGAGCAGTTCTTC

abundance: .
j_gene: TRBJ1-5
len: 13
v_gene: TRBV18
d_gene: .
CDR3aa: CASSPVRGQPQHF
CDR3nt: TGTGCCAGCTCACCAGTACGGGGGCAGCCCCAGCATTTT

abundance: many
j_gene: TRBJ1-5
len: 14
v_gene: TRBV6-2/TRBV6-3
d_gene: .
CDR3aa: CASSYLGRNQPQHF
CDR3nt: TGTGCCAGCAGTTACCTGGGTAGGAATCAGCCCCAGCATTTT

abundance: few
j_gene: TRBJ2-3
len: 14
v_gene: TRBV7-9
d_gene: .
CDR3aa: CASSTDASTDTQYF
CDR3nt: TGTGCCAGCAGCACGGACGCTAGCACAGATACGCAGTATTTT

abundance: many
j_gene: TRBJ2-1
len: 14
v_gene: TRBV2
d_gene: TRBD2
CDR3aa: CASSVERGGVEQFF
CDR3nt: TGTGCCAGCAGTGTAGAGCGGGGGGGCGTTGAGCAGTTCTTC

abundance: many
j_gene: TRBJ2-2
len: 11
v_gene: TRBV20-1
d_gene: .
CDR3aa: CSAGENGELFF
CDR3nt: TGCAGTGCGGGGGAGAACGGGGAGCTGTTTTTT

abundance: few
j_gene: TRBJ1-1
len: 15
v_gene: TRBV3-1
d_gene: TRBD1
CDR3aa: CASSPRQGPDTEAFF
CDR3nt: TGTGCCAGCAGCCCCCGACAGGGTCCGGACACTGAAGCTTTCTTT

abundance: many
j_gene: TRBJ2-3
len: 14
v_gene: TRBV9
d_gene: .
CDR3aa: CASSVAAGPDTQYF
CDR3nt: TGTGCCAGCAGCGTAGCAGCGGGCCCAGATACGCAGTATTTT

abundance: .
j_gene: TRBJ1-2
len: 14
v_gene: TRBV12-3/TRBV12-4
d_gene: .
CDR3aa: CASTRTAGNYGYTF
CDR3nt: TGTGCCAGCACCCGAACCGCGGGGAACTATGGCTACACCTTC

abundance: few
j_gene: TRBJ1-5
len: 17
v_gene: TRBV6-1
d_gene: TRBD1
CDR3aa: CASVPGQGATPYQPQHF
CDR3nt: TGTGCCAGCGTCCCGGGACAGGGGGCCACCCCGTATCAGCCCCAGCATTTT

abundance: few
j_gene: TRBJ1-1
len: 16
v_gene: TRBV12-3/TRBV12-4
d_gene: .
CDR3aa: CASSLKAAAPNTEAFF
CDR3nt: TGTGCCAGCAGTTTAAAGGCTGCCGCACCCAACACTGAAGCTTTCTTT

abundance: .
j_gene: TRBJ2-3
len: 17
v_gene: TRBV7-2
d_gene: TRBD2
CDR3aa: CASSYASSGGITDTQYF
CDR3nt: TGTGCCAGCAGCTATGCCTCTAGCGGGGGGATCACAGATACGCAGTATTTT

abundance: many
j_gene: TRBJ2-5
len: 15
v_gene: TRBV6-1
d_gene: TRBD2
CDR3aa: CASSEGLAGGRVEYF
CDR3nt: TGTGCCAGCAGTGAGGGACTAGCGGGGGGTCGGGTTGAGTACTTC